This T cell receptor (beta chain) was recorded in a study of cytomegalovirus exposure and HLA in healthy donors. This clone came up once. No antigen is known for it. Germline V gene data show CDR1 as KGHSH and CDR2 as LQKENI. V shed 3 bases and J 7 bases; nucleotides not matched to a gene: 10. The CDR3 loop spans 16 amino acids. Study-level results: Another analysis was done later, and it associated 16,951 TCR beta sequences with HLA alleles at 0.05 false discovery rate. For most TCR beta V segments, an earlier analysis put the productive rate at about 87% or about 30% of the time. Evidence from a later analysis indicated that most CMV-associated TCR beta chains looked HLA-restricted.

The study ran its PCR with 60 Vbeta and 13 Jbeta primers. The table came from immunoSEQ multiplex PCR; TCRdb's copy has only in-frame clones and leaves some out. The table shows approximately 100,000 clones, with 81% occurring only once. This chain links TRBV18 with TRBJ2-1, with TRBD1 identical over 9 bases. The clonotype originates from a woman in her 30s in good health and CMV-seronegative. The sample consisted of PBMCs. CDR3: CASSPRTGVGWNEQFF. The CDR3 DNA follows: TGTGCCAGCTCACCCAGGACAGGGGTAGGCTGGAATGAGCAGTTCTTC.